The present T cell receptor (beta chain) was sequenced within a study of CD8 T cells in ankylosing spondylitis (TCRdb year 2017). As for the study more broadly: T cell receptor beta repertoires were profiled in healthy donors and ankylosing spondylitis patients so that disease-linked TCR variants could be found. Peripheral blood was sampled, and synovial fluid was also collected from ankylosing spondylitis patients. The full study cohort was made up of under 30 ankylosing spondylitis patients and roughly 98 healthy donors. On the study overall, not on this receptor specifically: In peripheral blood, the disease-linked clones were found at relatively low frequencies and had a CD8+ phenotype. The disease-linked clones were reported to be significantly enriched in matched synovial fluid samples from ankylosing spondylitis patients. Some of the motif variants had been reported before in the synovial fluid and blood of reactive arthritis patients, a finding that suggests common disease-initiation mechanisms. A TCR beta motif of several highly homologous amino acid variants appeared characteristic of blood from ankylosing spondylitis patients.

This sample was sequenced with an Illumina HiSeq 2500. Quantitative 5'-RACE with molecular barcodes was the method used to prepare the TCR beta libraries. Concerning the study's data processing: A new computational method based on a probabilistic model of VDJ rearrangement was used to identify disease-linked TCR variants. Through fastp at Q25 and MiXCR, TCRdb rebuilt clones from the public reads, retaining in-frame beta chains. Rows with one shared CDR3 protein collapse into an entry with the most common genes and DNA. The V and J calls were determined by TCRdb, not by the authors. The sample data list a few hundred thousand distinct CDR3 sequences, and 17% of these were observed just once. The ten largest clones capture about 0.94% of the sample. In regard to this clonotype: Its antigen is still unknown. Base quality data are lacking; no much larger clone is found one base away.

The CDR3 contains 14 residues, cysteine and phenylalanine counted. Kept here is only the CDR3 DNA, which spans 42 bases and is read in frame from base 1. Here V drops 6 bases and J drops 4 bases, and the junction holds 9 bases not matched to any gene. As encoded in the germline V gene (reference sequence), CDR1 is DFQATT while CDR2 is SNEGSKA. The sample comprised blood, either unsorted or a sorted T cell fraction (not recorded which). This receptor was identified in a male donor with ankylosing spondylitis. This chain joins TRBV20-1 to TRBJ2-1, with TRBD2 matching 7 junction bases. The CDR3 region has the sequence CSAILSGRYNEQFF. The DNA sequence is TGCAGTGCCATCCTTAGCGGGCGATACAATGAGCAGTTCTTC.